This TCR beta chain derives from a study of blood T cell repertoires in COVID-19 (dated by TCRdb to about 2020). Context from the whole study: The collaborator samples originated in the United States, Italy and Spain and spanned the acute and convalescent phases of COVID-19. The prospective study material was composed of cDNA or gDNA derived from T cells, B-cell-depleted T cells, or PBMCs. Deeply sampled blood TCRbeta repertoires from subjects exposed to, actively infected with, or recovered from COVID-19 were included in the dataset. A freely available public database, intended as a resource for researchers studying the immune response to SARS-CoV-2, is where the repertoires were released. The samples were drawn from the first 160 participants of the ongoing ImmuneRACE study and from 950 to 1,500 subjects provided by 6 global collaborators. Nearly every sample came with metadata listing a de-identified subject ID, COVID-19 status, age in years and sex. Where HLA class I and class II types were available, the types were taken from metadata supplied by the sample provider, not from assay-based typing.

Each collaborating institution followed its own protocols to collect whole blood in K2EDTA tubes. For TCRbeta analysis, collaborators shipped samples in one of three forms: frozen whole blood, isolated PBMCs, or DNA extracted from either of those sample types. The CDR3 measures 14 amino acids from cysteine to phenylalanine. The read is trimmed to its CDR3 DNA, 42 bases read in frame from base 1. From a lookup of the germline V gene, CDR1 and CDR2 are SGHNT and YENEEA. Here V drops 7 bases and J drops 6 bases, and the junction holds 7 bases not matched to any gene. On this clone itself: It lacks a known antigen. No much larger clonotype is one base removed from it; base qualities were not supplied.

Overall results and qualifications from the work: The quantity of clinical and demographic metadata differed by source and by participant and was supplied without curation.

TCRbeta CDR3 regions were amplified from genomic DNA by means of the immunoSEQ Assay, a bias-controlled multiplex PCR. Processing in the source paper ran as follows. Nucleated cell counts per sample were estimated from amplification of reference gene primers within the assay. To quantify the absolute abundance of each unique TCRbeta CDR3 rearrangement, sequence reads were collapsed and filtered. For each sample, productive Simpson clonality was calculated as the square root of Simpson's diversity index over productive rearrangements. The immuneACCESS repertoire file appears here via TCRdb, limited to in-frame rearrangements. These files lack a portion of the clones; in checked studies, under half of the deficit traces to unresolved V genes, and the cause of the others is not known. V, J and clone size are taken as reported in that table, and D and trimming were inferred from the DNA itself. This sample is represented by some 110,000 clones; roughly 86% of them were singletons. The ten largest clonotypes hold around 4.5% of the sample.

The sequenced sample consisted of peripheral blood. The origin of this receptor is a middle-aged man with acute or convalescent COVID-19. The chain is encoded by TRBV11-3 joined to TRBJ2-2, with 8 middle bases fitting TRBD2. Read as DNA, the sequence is TGTGCCAGCAAAAAAGCGGGAGACTCCGGGGAGCTGTTTTTT. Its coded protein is CASKKAGDSGELFF.